This T cell receptor beta chain comes out of a study of T cells after yellow fever vaccination. Study at large: Libraries from low-cell-number fractions were prepared with the SMART-Seq v4 Ultra Low Input RNA kit.

This CDR3 contains 16 residues. CDR1 is LNHNV, CDR2 YYDKDF, per germline (reference sequence). Trimming shortened V by 4 bases and J by 2 bases, and 16 bases separated the two germline ends. By frequency in the sample, this clonotype is medium-sized. From the 5' RACE reads, TCRdb called clonotypes with MiXCR, one entry per CDR3 protein. The sample yields about 10,000 distinct CDR3 sequences, approximately 4.6% seen once. Source: PBMCs, either bulk or a sorted T-cell subset (CD4+, CD8+, memory, or dextramer-sorted; not recorded which), taken around 15 days after the first yellow fever vaccination. The genes are TRBV15 and TRBJ2-3; TRBD1 is a possible D gene (6 bases). This receptor was taken from a man between 18 and 29 years old who received the YFV17D yellow fever vaccine. The CDR3 DNA follows: TGTGCCACCAGCACGGCGCCGGGACACTACACAGATACGCAGTATTTT. Translating gives CATSTAPGHYTDTQYF.